Below, 14 T cell receptor beta chains from the same sample are listed, as sequenced in a study of identifying expanded T cells in peripheral blood. TCRdb's table, derived via immunoSEQ multiplex PCR, lists solely in-frame clones and lacks some. The data show about 100,000 clones, with 70% to 90% seen just once and about 17% held by the top ten. The sample comprised blood. The receptor source for this set is a person aged 18 to 75 in good health.

This chain connects TRBV15 to TRBJ1-5; D is ambiguous. CDR1 and CDR2 (germline): LNHNV, YYDKDF (reference sequence). This CDR3 region has 13 residues. V lost 0 bases and J 7 bases, leaving 7 bases between the germline ends. CDR3 region: CATSRDPIQPQHF. CDR3 sequence (DNA): TGTGCCACCAGCAGAGATCCCATACAGCCCCAGCATTTT. Combining the CDR3 with reference TRBV15 and TRBJ1-5 gives the whole variable domain DAMVIQNPRYQVTQFGKPVTLSCSQTLNHNVMYWYQQKSSQAPKLLFHYYDKDFNNEADTPDNFQSRRPNTSFCFLDIRSPGLGDTAMYLCATSRDPIQPQHFGDGTRLSIL.

The chain uses TRBV28 and TRBJ1-6; D is unresolved. The CDR3 covers 14 residues. V was pared by 7 bases and J by 6 bases, with 13 bases between. CDR1 MDHEN and CDR2 SYDVKM come from the germline V gene. CDR3 in DNA: TGTGCCAGCAATAGGGAAACGTTTAATTCACCCCTCCACTTT. Residues: CASNRETFNSPLHF.

The genes are TRBV11-2 and TRBJ2-5; perhaps D is TRBD1 or TRBD2 (6 bases each). Between the trimmed V and J ends, which lost 5 bases and 5 bases, there was a span of 15 bases. Germline V gives CDR1 SGHAT, CDR2 FQNNGV. The CDR3 length is 14 residues. The CDR3: CASSPRGLGETQYF. The CDR3 DNA reads TGTGCCAGCAGCCCCCGGGGGCTAGGGGAGACCCAGTACTTC.

The rearrangement uses TRBV9 and TRBJ2-3; 8 positions match TRBD2. V was pared by 3 bases and J by 2 bases, with 8 bases of the junction left unmatched. The CDR3 is 16 amino acids. Germline lookup yields CDR1 SGDLS and CDR2 YYNGEE. The CDR3 spells CASSAFTGGNTDTQYF. Written as DNA, the CDR3 is TGTGCCAGCAGCGCCTTTACGGGGGGGAACACAGATACGCAGTATTTT.

This sequence joins TRBV27 and TRBJ1-2, with unresolved D. V was pared by 4 bases and J by 2 bases, with 17 bases between. The germline gives CDR1 MNHEY, CDR2 SMNVEV (reference sequence). This CDR3 has 16 residues. CDR3 coding DNA: TGTGCCAGCAGTTCCCTTAGTCTGGCCGGAAACTATGGCTACACCTTC. Translating it yields CASSSLSLAGNYGYTF.

This clone was recorded once. V is TRBV7-9 and J is TRBJ1-2; 7 nucleotides align to TRBD1. With V trimmed by 6 bases and J by 6 bases, 10 bases remained unmatched. This CDR3 has 14 residues. Germline-derived CDR1 and CDR2 are SEHNR and FQNEAQ (reference sequence). The CDR3, as DNA: TGTGCCAGCAGACTCCGACAGGGTACGAATGGCTACACCTTC. Its translation is CASRLRQGTNGYTF.

This clone has a handful of counts. V usage is TRBV5-1 and J usage is TRBJ1-5; D gene uncertain. Trimming left V 0 bases short and J 7 bases short, with 11 bases between. The CDR3 is made up of 14 amino acids. Germline CDR1 SGHRS, CDR2 YFSETQ. The CDR3 sequence: CASSLDRAGQPQHF. CDR3 sequence (DNA): TGCGCCAGCAGCTTGGATAGGGCGGGGCAGCCCCAGCATTTT.

The rearrangement joins TRBV6-6 to TRBJ1-2, with 12 bases aligning to TRBD1. Germline trimming cut 2 bases from V and 7 bases from J; bases unmatched to any gene: 2. The CDR3 sequence is 14 residues long. CDR1 and CDR2 from the germline V gene are MNHNY and SVGAGI (reference sequence). The CDR3 DNA sequence: TGTGCCAGCAGTTACGGGACAGGGGGCTTTGGCTACACCTTC. It codes for CASSYGTGGFGYTF.

CDR3 residues: CASSEGDRGSNQPQHF. The CDR3 DNA reads as TGTGCCAGCAGTGAAGGGGACAGGGGGAGCAATCAGCCCCAGCATTTT. This chain connects TRBV2 to TRBJ1-5; 11 nucleotides line up with TRBD1. The CDR3 has 16 amino acids. Trimming took 1 base from V and 1 from J; bases not matched to a gene: 0. CDR1 is SNHLY and CDR2 is FYNNEI in the germline V gene.

V gene TRBV5-5 combines with J gene TRBJ1-1; D gene uncertain. CDR3 size: 14 residues. From germline, CDR1 is SGHKS and CDR2 YYEKEE (reference sequence). The V and J ends lost 1 base and 3 bases respectively, with 10 bases between them. CDR3 region: CASSLPSQYTEAFF. In DNA form, the CDR3 reads TGTGCCAGCAGCTTGCCCTCACAGTACACTGAAGCTTTCTTT.

This clone was picked up one time. V gene TRBV7-6 combines with J gene TRBJ2-3, with 7 bases matching TRBD2. CDR1 and CDR2 (germline): SGHVS, FNYEAQ. Trimming at V came to 2 bases and at J to 1 base, leaving 0 bases not matched to a gene. This CDR3 is built from 14 residues. The CDR3, as DNA: TGTGCCAGCAGCTTACGGGGGGGCACAGATACGCAGTATTTT. This translates into CASSLRGGTDTQYF.

The CDR3: CASSPRGLGNTIYF. The CDR3 DNA is TGTGCCAGCAGCCCGCGGGGACTCGGGAACACCATATATTTT. The chain carries TRBV6-1 and TRBJ1-3, with a possible D match to TRBD1 (5 bases). The CDR3 is 14 residues long. The V gene's germline CDR1 is MNHNS and CDR2 SASEGT. Trimming pared 6 bases from V and 7 bases from J, leaving 16 bases between.

The rearrangement uses TRBV28 and TRBJ1-4; D possibly corresponds to TRBD1 (6 bases). The germline gives CDR1 MDHEN, CDR2 SYDVKM. The CDR3 runs 15 residues. V gave up 6 bases and J gave up 12 bases, with 23 bases separating them. CDR3 residues: CASRGQSPSFVELFF. For the CDR3, the DNA is TGTGCCAGCAGAGGACAGAGCCCCTCCTTTGTGGAACTGTTTTTT. Variable domain in full (rest from reference TRBV28 and TRBJ1-4): DVKVTQSSRYLVKRTGEKVFLECVQDMDHENMFWYRQDPGLGLRLIYFSYDVKMKEKGDIPEGYSVSREKKERFSLILESASTNQTSMYLCASRGQSPSFVELFFGSGTQLSVL.

The chain is built from TRBV4-3 and TRBJ2-7; 8 bases are a match to TRBD1. The CDR3 sequence is 18 residues long. Germline values: CDR1 LGHNA, CDR2 YSLEER. The V gene end was trimmed by 0 bases and the J gene end by 1 base; junction bases not matched to a gene: 11. The chain's CDR3 is CASSQDGPHRGASYEQYF. CDR3 in DNA: TGCGCCAGCAGCCAAGATGGCCCTCACAGGGGGGCATCCTACGAGCAGTACTTC.